One sample yielded the 23 T cell receptor beta chains listed below, sequenced in a study of CD4+ T cells in melanoma. Method: immunoSEQ multiplex PCR; TCRdb's copy keeps in-frame clones and lacks some. The sample consists of some 19,000 clones, just under 80% of them appearing once. The receptors come from a human donor with melanoma.

This clone appeared once. This rearrangement joins TRBV18 to TRBJ2-7; D possibly corresponds to TRBD1 (6 bases). Per germline, CDR1 KGHSH and CDR2 LQKENI. The germline V and J ends were trimmed by 3 bases and 6 bases, with 12 bases remaining between them. The CDR3 runs 13 residues. The CDR3: CASSPGQSGEQYF. DNA for the CDR3: TGTGCCAGCTCACCCGGACAGTCGGGCGAGCAGTACTTC.

V usage is TRBV27 and J usage is TRBJ2-2; TRBD1 agrees at 10 bases. V lost 4 bases to trimming and J lost 4 bases; unmatched junction nucleotides: 6. The CDR3 loop spans 16 amino acids. The V gene's germline CDR1 is MNHEY and CDR2 SMNVEV (reference sequence). DNA for the CDR3: TGTGCCAGCAGTTCCTGGGACAGGGGATCCACCGGGGAGCTGTTTTTT. It codes for CASSSWDRGSTGELFF.

The chain carries TRBV7-9 and TRBJ2-2, with D hard to call. The CDR3 extends over 15 amino acids. Trimming removed 3 bases from V and 2 bases from J, with 10 bases in between. Per germline, CDR1 SEHNR and CDR2 FQNEAQ (reference sequence). This CDR3 reads CASSLVALNTGELFF. CDR3 DNA: TGTGCCAGCAGCTTGGTGGCATTAAACACCGGGGAGCTGTTTTTT. Full variable domain (rest looked up from reference TRBV7-9 and TRBJ2-2): DTGVSQNPRHKITKRGQNVTFRCDPISEHNRLYWYRQTLGQGPEFLTYFQNEAQLEKSRLLSDRFSAERPKGSFSTLEIQRTEQGDSAMYLCASSLVALNTGELFFGEGSRLTVL.

The J gene is TRBJ2-5, the V gene TRBV18, with 11 positions matching TRBD1. J lost 3 bases, V lost 3 bases, and 3 bases had no gene match. This CDR3 spans 15 amino acids. Germline CDR1 is KGHSH and CDR2 is LQKENI. The CDR3 is CASSPGTGGKETQYF. The CDR3, as DNA: TGTGCCAGCTCACCCGGGACAGGGGGAAAAGAGACCCAGTACTTC.

The gene calls are TRBV7-3 and TRBJ2-2; 10 positions agree with TRBD1. The junction had 7 bases not matched to a gene; V was cut back by 5 bases and J by 4 bases. The CDR3 has 16 amino acids. Germline V gene lookup returns CDR1 SGHTA and CDR2 FQGTGA. CDR3 nucleotide sequence: TGTGCCAGCAGCCTAGGGGGACAGGGGTTCACCGGGGAGCTGTTTTTT. Translation gives CASSLGGQGFTGELFF.

V gene TRBV5-4 combines with J gene TRBJ2-3, with TRBD2 matching 11 bases. The V and J ends lost 4 bases and 4 bases, in that order; junction bases with no gene match: 2. Germline V CDR1 and CDR2: SGHNT, YYREEE (reference sequence). This CDR3 contains 14 residues. CDR3 nucleotides: TGTGCCAGCAGCCTAGCGGGGGGATCAGATACGCAGTATTTT. Amino acids: CASSLAGGSDTQYF.

This clone showed up just a few times. V usage is TRBV11-3 and J usage is TRBJ2-3; D is unresolved. There are 13 residues in the CDR3. V lost 3 bases and J lost 5, with 9 bases in between. Germline assignment: CDR1 SGHNT and CDR2 YENEEA. Written as DNA, the CDR3 is TGTGCCAGCAGCTTTTCCTACCGAGATACGCAGTATTTT. It yields the protein CASSFSYRDTQYF. Complete variable domain (other parts from reference TRBV11-3 and TRBJ2-3): EAGVVQSPRYKIIEKKQPVAFWCNPISGHNTLYWYLQNLGQGPELLIRYENEEAVDDSQLPKDRFSAERLKGVDSTLKIQPAELGDSAVYLCASSFSYRDTQYFGPGTRLTVL.

V usage is TRBV6-5 and J usage is TRBJ1-2, with 7 nucleotides matching TRBD1. The CDR3 runs 14 residues. Germline trimming cut 4 bases from V and 4 bases from J; bases unmatched to any gene: 6. Germline lookup yields CDR1 MNHEY and CDR2 SVGAGI. CDR3 residues: CASSWDSKGYGYTF. CDR3 nucleotides: TGTGCCAGCAGTTGGGACAGCAAAGGCTATGGCTACACCTTC.

The chain carries TRBV2 and TRBJ1-1, with TRBD1 as a possible D gene (5 bases). This CDR3 is built from 13 residues. V lost 8 bases to trimming and J lost 6 bases, with 16 bases between them. In germline, CDR1 is SNHLY, CDR2 FYNNEI. CDR3 DNA sequence: TGTGCCAGCGGTCCGGACATGCTTGCTGAAGCTTTCTTT. This codes for CASGPDMLAEAFF.

This clone was detected only a few times. The chain combines TRBV29-1 with TRBJ1-2; D is possibly TRBD1 (5 bases). Germline V lookup: CDR1 SQVTM, CDR2 ANQGSEA. The CDR3 has 13 residues. The V and J ends lost 6 bases and 5 bases respectively, with 16 bases between them. The CDR3 DNA sequence: TGCAGCGTCGGAGGGACCTCTCTATATGGCTACACCTTC. Its protein is CSVGGTSLYGYTF.

The CDR3 coding sequence is TGTGCCAGCAGTTTACTGAACACCGGGGAGCTGTTTTTT. Its protein product is CASSLLNTGELFF. The rearrangement joins TRBV27 to TRBJ2-2; D ambiguous. The germline V gene has CDR1 MNHEY and CDR2 SMNVEV (reference sequence). The CDR3 is 13 residues long. V was cut by 2 bases and J by 1 base, with 2 bases left in between.

The chain couples TRBV5-1 to TRBJ1-1, with D uncertain. The CDR3 is made up of 14 amino acids. V was clipped by 0 bases and J by 0 bases, with 6 bases between them. The germline gives CDR1 SGHRS, CDR2 YFSETQ. The CDR3 DNA follows: TGCGCCAGCAGCTTGGGGCCAGTGAACACTGAAGCTTTCTTT. It translates to CASSLGPVNTEAFF.

The chain has TRBV6-4 and TRBJ2-1; 12 nucleotides agree with TRBD2. Germline V CDR1 and CDR2: MRHNA, SNTAGT. This CDR3 has 15 amino acids. V dropped 3 bases and J dropped 3; count of bases not matched to a gene: 0. The CDR3 protein is CASSELAGGYNEQFF. The CDR3 DNA follows: TGTGCCAGCAGTGAACTAGCGGGGGGCTACAATGAGCAGTTCTTC.

J is TRBJ1-2 and V is TRBV4-1; no clear D. Trimming left V 0 bases short and J 4 bases short, with 15 bases between. CDR1 MGHRA and CDR2 YSYEKL come from the germline V gene. The length of the CDR3 is 16 residues. The CDR3 coding sequence is TGCGCCAGCAGCCAAGAGTCGATAGGGATCAGCTATGGCTACACCTTC. As protein: CASSQESIGISYGYTF.

This chain's CDR3 is CASRTKKGQGFNEQYF. CDR3 nucleotides: TGTGCAAGTCGTACGAAGAAAGGACAGGGATTTAACGAGCAGTACTTC. This chain connects TRBV12-2 to TRBJ2-7; the listed D gene, TRBD1, was not tested against the DNA. TRBV12-2 is tagged as a pseudogene. This CDR3 has 16 residues.

The chain couples TRBV25-1 to TRBJ2-5; TRBD2 matches at 8 bases. The CDR3 extends over 14 amino acids. Germline CDR1 reads MGHDK; CDR2 reads SYGVNS. V lost 1 base to trimming and J lost 10 bases; unmatched junction nucleotides: 8. The CDR3 DNA is TGTGCCAGCAGTGAATGGCTTCCCGGGGGGGACCAGTACTTC. Amino acid sequence: CASSEWLPGGDQYF.

CDR3 nucleotide sequence: TGCAGCGCAGGGGTCTCTGGAAACACCATATATTTT. It yields the protein CSAGVSGNTIYF. The chain combines TRBV29-1 with TRBJ1-3; maybe TRBD1 (6 bases). Between the trimmed V and J ends, which lost 7 bases and 0 bases, there was a span of 7 bases. The CDR3 sequence is 12 residues long. The germline CDR1 and CDR2 sequences are SQVTM and ANQGSEA.

This clone was seen just once. V gene TRBV6-4 combines with J gene TRBJ2-3; perhaps TRBD2 as D (5 bases). The germline V and J ends were trimmed by 4 bases and 6 bases, with 11 bases remaining between them. This CDR3 is built from 13 residues. CDR1 and CDR2 (germline): MRHNA, SNTAGT. The CDR3 loop reads CASSASPGDTQYF. The CDR3 nucleotides read TGTGCCAGCAGTGCTAGCCCTGGGGATACGCAGTATTTT.

The V and J genes are TRBV7-6 and TRBJ2-7, with D perhaps TRBD1 (5 bases). V lost 0 bases to trimming and J lost 0 bases, with 9 bases between them. CDR1 and CDR2 (germline): SGHVS, FNYEAQ. The CDR3 length is 15 residues. The CDR3 sequence: CASSLAPDNSYEQYF. The CDR3 DNA sequence: TGTGCCAGCAGCTTAGCCCCGGACAACTCCTACGAGCAGTACTTC.

The rearrangement joins TRBV7-2 to TRBJ1-6; 8 positions agree with TRBD1. The CDR3 runs 15 residues. Losses at the gene ends were 1 base for V and 8 bases for J; bases not matched to a gene: 4. CDR1 and CDR2 (germline): SGHTA, FQGNSA. The CDR3 coding sequence is TGTGCCAGCAGCTTAGGACAGGGGTTGTATTCACCCCTCCACTTT. Protein sequence: CASSLGQGLYSPLHF.

The rearrangement uses TRBV4-2 and TRBJ1-6; no reliable D call. Trimming removed 4 bases from V and 9 bases from J, with 13 bases in between. CDR1 LGHNA and CDR2 YNFKEQ come from the germline V gene. This CDR3 has 14 amino acids. CDR3 sequence reads: CASSPGSLGSPLHF. The CDR3 DNA reads as TGTGCCAGCAGCCCGGGCTCCCTTGGTTCACCCCTCCACTTT.

The chain employs TRBV4-2 and TRBJ1-2; D remains unclear. Germline CDR1 LGHNA, CDR2 YNFKEQ. Deletions cut 3 bases from V and 5 bases from J, with 7 bases between. The CDR3 totals 12 residues. The CDR3 is CASSQALYGYTF. For the CDR3, the DNA is TGTGCCAGCAGCCAGGCGTTATATGGCTACACCTTC.

The count of this clone is one. This sample also contains other DNA sequences that code for the same CDR3. The J gene is TRBJ2-7, the V gene TRBV10-3; D assignment may be TRBD1 or TRBD2 (6 bases each). The length of the CDR3 is 12 residues. Germline lookup yields CDR1 ENHRY and CDR2 SYGVKD. V lost 3 bases and J 7 bases, leaving 10 bases between the germline ends. CDR3 protein: CAISEEGGEQYF. As DNA, the CDR3 is TGTGCCATCAGTGAAGAAGGGGGGGAGCAGTACTTC.